This entry describes one T cell receptor (beta chain). The CDR3 loop spans 17 amino acids. The V end was cut by 2 bases, the J end by 5 bases, with 20 bases between. Germline V gene data show CDR1 as MNHEY and CDR2 as SVGEGT. This sample is drawn from a study of blood T cell repertoires in COVID-19. TCRdb's copy holds only in-frame clones and misses some; the assay was immunoSEQ multiplex PCR. The sample has tens of thousands of clones; around 80% are singletons. The chain carries TRBV6-2 or TRBV6-3 and TRBJ2-3; a possible D gene is TRBD2 (7 bases). Sequenced input: peripheral blood. The receptor was isolated from a woman older than 75 with acute or convalescent COVID-19. CDR3 protein: CASSYPKGGGSLDTQYF. CDR3 nucleotide sequence: TGTGCCAGCAGTTACCCCAAGGGGGGCGGGAGTTTAGATACGCAGTATTTT.